This T cell receptor beta chain stems from a study of T cells in Graves' hyperthyroidism and ophthalmopathy. Study results and caveats: Model output signaled ophthalmopathy a median approximately six months ahead of onset. The blood repertoire included most of the expanded thyroid clonotypes above 0.001.

This CDR3 region has 11 residues. Germline values: CDR1 KGHSH, CDR2 LQKENI. Trimming left V 4 bases short and J 7 bases short, with 2 bases between. Disease duration was under 3 months in the ophthalmopathy patients, who also had a Clinical Activity Score of at least 3 and a NOSPECS grade of at least 4. Diagnosis relied on clinical symptoms, serum thyroxine and TRAb, thyroid ultrasound and orbital computed tomography. This clonotype has ten or more counts. What it binds is not known. Researchers amplified the TCR beta CDR3 regions from RNA transcripts. The HTBI primer set drove a first-round RT-PCR of the TCR CDR3. TCRdb itself ran the multiplex PCR reads through MiXCR, one entry per CDR3 protein. The sample comprises around 620,000 distinct CDR3 sequences, about 14% of which are singletons, and 6.5% to 9% rests with the top ten.

This clonotype was sampled from a woman between 18 and 29 years old with Graves' ophthalmopathy. Material: blood. The chain links TRBV18 to TRBJ1-6; D ambiguous. CDR3 in amino acids: CASSHNSPLHF. CDR3 bases: TGTGCCAGCTCACACAATTCACCCCTCCACTTT.